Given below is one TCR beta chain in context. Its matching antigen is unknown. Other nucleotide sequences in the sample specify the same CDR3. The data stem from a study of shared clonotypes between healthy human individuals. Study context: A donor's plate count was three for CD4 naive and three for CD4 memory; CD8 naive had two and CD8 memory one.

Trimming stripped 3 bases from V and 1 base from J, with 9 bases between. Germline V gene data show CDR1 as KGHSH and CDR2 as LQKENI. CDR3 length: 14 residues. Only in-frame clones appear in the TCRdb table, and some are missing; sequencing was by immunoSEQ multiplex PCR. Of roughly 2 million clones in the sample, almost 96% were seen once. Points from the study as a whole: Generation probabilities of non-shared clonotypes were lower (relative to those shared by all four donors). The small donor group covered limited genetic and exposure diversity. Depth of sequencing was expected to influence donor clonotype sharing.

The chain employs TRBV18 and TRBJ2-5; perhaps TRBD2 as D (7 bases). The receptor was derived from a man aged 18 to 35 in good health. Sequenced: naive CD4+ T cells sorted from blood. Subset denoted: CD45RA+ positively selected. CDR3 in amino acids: CASSPGGLQETQYF. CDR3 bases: TGTGCCAGCTCACCCGGGGGGCTCCAAGAGACCCAGTACTTC.